Below are 27 T cell receptor beta chains sequenced from a single sample in a study of T cell responses to AZD1222 COVID-19 vaccine. This table comes from immunoSEQ multiplex PCR, and its TCRdb copy is limited to in-frame clones, with some not included. The repertoire holds 95,000 to 150,000 clones, with under 95% as singletons. The starting material was peripheral blood, obtained on day 0 of AZD1222 vaccination. The source is an adult in good health.

The chain recombines TRBV7-9 with TRBJ2-1, with 8 bases matching TRBD1. Germline CDR1 is SEHNR and CDR2 is FQNEAQ (reference sequence). This CDR3 comprises 15 residues. V was clipped by 5 bases and J by 4 bases; unmatched bases: 7. CDR3 sequence: CASSPRDRLYNEQFF. The CDR3 nucleotides read TGTGCCAGCAGCCCCCGGGACAGGCTTTACAATGAGCAGTTCTTC.

The V gene is TRBV10-2, the J gene TRBJ1-4; 9 nucleotides line up with TRBD1. In germline, CDR1 is WSHSY, CDR2 SAAADI. This CDR3 contains 15 residues. J lost 8 bases, V lost 0 bases, and 4 bases had no gene match. The CDR3 coding sequence is TGCGCCAGCAGTGAGTCGAGTGGGACAGGGGAAAAACTGTTTTTT. This translates into CASSESSGTGEKLFF.

CDR3 DNA: TGTGCCAGCAGTAAGTCCGGGACAGGGGTTGAGCAGTTCTTC. Encoded protein: CASSKSGTGVEQFF. The rearrangement links TRBV28 to TRBJ2-1, with TRBD1 identical over 10 bases. Germline V lookup: CDR1 MDHEN, CDR2 SYDVKM. This CDR3 has 14 amino acids. V trimming: 5 bases; J trimming: 9 bases; junction bases outside the gene matches: 7.

The chain employs TRBV7-3 and TRBJ1-2, with 9 bases identical to TRBD1. The V gene's germline CDR1 is SGHTA and CDR2 FQGTGA. Losses at the gene ends were 5 bases for V and 2 bases for J; bases not matched to a gene: 6. The CDR3 consists of 15 residues. The CDR3 bases are TGTGCCAGCAGCAACACAGGGGGCAAAAACTATGGCTACACCTTC. Translation: CASSNTGGKNYGYTF.

The chain carries TRBV7-9 and TRBJ1-5, with 8 bases fitting TRBD1. The CDR3 loop spans 14 amino acids. Trimming took 4 bases from V and 10 from J; bases not matched to a gene: 9. Germline V gene data show CDR1 as SEHNR and CDR2 as FQNEAQ (reference sequence). The DNA of the CDR3 is TGTGCCAGCAGCTCAGGACAGGGATTTTTTCCCCAGCATTTT. Its translation: CASSSGQGFFPQHF. The variable domain in full, with the rest retrieved from reference TRBV7-9 and TRBJ1-5, is DTGVSQNPRHKITKRGQNVTFRCDPISEHNRLYWYRQTLGQGPEFLTYFQNEAQLEKSRLLSDRFSAERPKGSFSTLEIQRTEQGDSAMYLCASSSGQGFFPQHFGDGTRLSIL.

The V and J genes are TRBV20-1 and TRBJ2-1; 8 bases match TRBD2. The length of the CDR3 is 11 residues. Germline assignment: CDR1 DFQATT and CDR2 SNEGSKA (reference sequence). V shed 6 bases and J 7 bases; nucleotides not matched to a gene: 2. CDR3 sequence (DNA): TGCAGTGCCACTAGCGGAAATGAGCAGTTCTTC. Its translation: CSATSGNEQFF.

This clone appeared a single time. J is TRBJ1-2 and V is TRBV20-1; D uncertain. Germline lookup yields CDR1 DFQATT and CDR2 SNEGSKA (reference sequence). The V end lost 3 bases, the J end lost 7 bases, and 9 bases lay between the germline ends. The CDR3 extends over 11 amino acids. CDR3 protein: CSARDFFGYTF. The CDR3 DNA follows: TGCAGTGCTAGGGACTTTTTTGGCTACACCTTC.

This clone was found once. At one end the junction does not follow the germline gene, possibly because of a read error. The chain is built from TRBV7-7 and TRBJ2-5; D may be TRBD2 (6 bases). The CDR3 has 14 amino acids. CDR1 and CDR2 (germline): SSHAT, FNYEAQ (reference sequence). CDR3 loop: CASSLGSGAETQYF. CDR3 in DNA: TGTGCTAGCAGCTTAGGTAGCGGTGCGGAGACCCAGTACTTC. Full variable domain (remainder filled in from reference TRBV7-7 and TRBJ2-5): GAGVSQSPRYKVTKRGQDVTLRCDPISSHATLYWYQQALGQGPEFLTYFNYEAQPDKSGLPSDRFSAERPEGSISTLTIQRTEQRDSAMYRCASSLGSGAETQYFGPGTRLLVL.

The chain recombines TRBV30 with TRBJ1-6; D might be TRBD1 (5 bases). Looked up from germline, CDR1 is GTSNPN and CDR2 is SVGIG (reference sequence). The V gene lost 5 bases and the J gene lost 9 bases, with 20 bases spanning the gap. The CDR3 is 15 amino acids. In DNA, the CDR3 is TGTGCCTGGGATTCTGACAGCGCCCGTGGTTCACCCCTCCACTTT. It yields the protein CAWDSDSARGSPLHF.

J is TRBJ1-1 and V is TRBV6-5; D gene unclear. The CDR3 length is 13 residues. Per the germline V gene, CDR1 is MNHEY and CDR2 is SVGAGI. Trimming took 9 bases from V and 3 from J, leaving 14 bases between them. The CDR3 protein is CASSAAAHTEAFF. The CDR3, as DNA: TGTGCCAGTTCGGCTGCCGCTCACACTGAAGCTTTCTTT.

The chain recombines TRBV18 with TRBJ1-4; no definite D call. Deletions cut 4 bases from V and 4 bases from J, with 7 bases between. This CDR3 has 13 residues. Germline V CDR1 and CDR2: KGHSH, LQKENI. The CDR3 loop reads CASSQQVNEKLFF. CDR3 nucleotide sequence: TGTGCCAGCTCACAGCAGGTTAATGAAAAACTGTTTTTT.

This rearrangement joins TRBV12-3 or TRBV12-4 to TRBJ2-5; D perhaps matches TRBD2 (6 bases). V gave up 1 base and J gave up 5 bases, with 8 bases separating them. The CDR3 runs 13 residues. Written as DNA, the CDR3 is TGTGCCAGCAGTTTAGGGGGAGGCGAGACCCAGTACTTC. Amino acids: CASSLGGGETQYF.

This clone was observed once. The chain combines TRBV30 with TRBJ1-1; 7 bases map to TRBD1. V lost 5 bases and J lost 7; bases outside the gene matches: 7. In germline, CDR1 is GTSNPN, CDR2 SVGIG (reference sequence). This CDR3 is 12 amino acids long. The CDR3: CAWARQGGEAFF. In DNA, the CDR3 is TGTGCCTGGGCTCGACAGGGCGGTGAAGCTTTCTTT.

This rearrangement joins TRBV27 to TRBJ2-5; tentative D call: TRBD1 (7 bases). The CDR3 spans 11 residues. Germline V lookup: CDR1 MNHEY, CDR2 SMNVEV (reference sequence). Trimming took off 7 bases at V and 7 bases at J, with 10 bases between the two ends. CDR3 nucleotide sequence: TGTGCCAGCACCCAGGGGGGGACCCAGTACTTC. This encodes CASTQGGTQYF.

This clone occurred once. This chain connects TRBV29-1 to TRBJ2-7; D possibly corresponds to TRBD2 (6 bases). CDR1 is SQVTM, CDR2 ANQGSEA, per germline. The V and J ends lost 3 bases and 0 bases respectively, with 15 bases between them. This CDR3 spans 15 amino acids. CDR3 nucleotide sequence: TGCAGCGTTGAGGGTAGCGGAACTAGCTCCTACGAGCAGTACTTC. Protein: CSVEGSGTSSYEQYF.

The rearrangement links TRBV19 to TRBJ1-4, with no clear D. The CDR3 extends over 13 amino acids. Trimming shortened V by 2 bases and J by 8 bases, and 9 bases separated the two germline ends. Germline V gene data show CDR1 as LNHDA and CDR2 as SQIVND (reference sequence). In DNA form, the CDR3 reads TGTGCCAGTAGTATAAGTGGAAGAGAAAAACTGTTTTTT. This sequence encodes CASSISGREKLFF.

The rearrangement uses TRBV19 and TRBJ1-1; D remains unclear. V was trimmed by 7 bases and J by 4 bases, leaving 28 bases between them. The germline gives CDR1 LNHDA, CDR2 SQIVND (reference sequence). The CDR3 totals 18 residues. The CDR3 DNA reads TGTGCCAGTACCCTAGGCCGGGGAACGGGTTCTATCGCCACTGAAGCTTTCTTT. Its protein is CASTLGRGTGSIATEAFF.

The chain uses TRBV6-1 and TRBJ2-7; D is possibly TRBD1 (6 bases). Trimming stripped 1 base from V and 3 bases from J, with 13 bases between. The germline V gene encodes CDR1 MNHNS and CDR2 SASEGT. The CDR3 spans 15 residues. The CDR3, as DNA: TGTGCCAGCAGTGAAGTCCCGGGACACATCTACGAGCAGTACTTC. Protein: CASSEVPGHIYEQYF.

The rearrangement joins TRBV5-8 to TRBJ2-2, with TRBD2 matching over 7 bases. The junction had 8 bases not matched to a gene; V was cut back by 4 bases and J by 5 bases. CDR3 length equals 15 residues. From germline, CDR1 is SGHTS and CDR2 YDEGEE. The CDR3, as DNA: TGTGCCAGCAGCCGAAAGGGAGGGCCAACCGGGGAGCTGTTTTTT. Protein sequence: CASSRKGGPTGELFF.

The V call is TRBV7-2, the J call TRBJ1-1, with D hard to call. This CDR3 has 12 residues. Germline V lookup: CDR1 SGHTA, CDR2 FQGNSA. Trimming took off 6 bases at V and 6 bases at J, with 11 bases between the two ends. DNA for the CDR3: TGTGCCAGCAGGCGGCGGGCTTCTGAAGCTTTCTTT. Translated, it gives CASRRRASEAFF.

V is TRBV6-5 and J is TRBJ2-1, with a possible D match to TRBD2 (5 bases). The CDR3 totals 13 residues. CDR1 is MNHEY, CDR2 SVGAGI, per germline. The V end was cut by 0 bases, the J end by 5 bases, with 5 bases between. CDR3 bases: TGTGCCAGCAGTTACTCGACTAACAATGAGCAGTTCTTC. As protein: CASSYSTNNEQFF.

As DNA, the CDR3 is TGTGCCAGTAGTATTGTCGGGACTAGCTCCAATGAGCAGTTCTTC. This encodes CASSIVGTSSNEQFF. This chain uses TRBV19 with TRBJ2-1; the match to TRBD2 covers 9 bases. Trimming at V came to 3 bases and at J to 6 bases, leaving 6 bases not matched to a gene. From germline, CDR1 is LNHDA and CDR2 SQIVND (reference sequence). The CDR3 runs to 15 residues.

This clone was seen a handful of times. J is TRBJ2-1 and V is TRBV27; D unclear. The CDR3 has 15 amino acids. CDR1 and CDR2 from the germline V gene are MNHEY and SMNVEV (reference sequence). The V end was cut by 6 bases, the J end by 0 bases, with 12 bases between. Here the CDR3 DNA reads TGTGCCAGCAGCTTAACGGACCCCTCCTACAATGAGCAGTTCTTC. Protein: CASSLTDPSYNEQFF.

The genes are TRBV19 and TRBJ1-1; D unclear. The germline gives CDR1 LNHDA, CDR2 SQIVND (reference sequence). V was pared by 5 bases and J by 6 bases, with 13 bases between. The CDR3 is 13 amino acids. The CDR3 DNA is TGTGCCAGTAGTCCCCTAGATTTACCTGAAGCTTTCTTT. Its protein product is CASSPLDLPEAFF. The variable domain in full, with the rest retrieved from reference TRBV19 and TRBJ1-1, is DGGITQSPKYLFRKEGQNVTLSCEQNLNHDAMYWYRQDPGQGLRLIYYSQIVNDFQKGDIAEGYSVSREKKESFPLTVTSAQKNPTAFYLCASSPLDLPEAFFGQGTRLTVV.

The V gene is TRBV19, the J gene TRBJ2-7; 7 bases are a match to TRBD1. J lost 0 bases, V lost 7 bases, and 6 bases had no gene match. Looked up from germline, CDR1 is LNHDA and CDR2 is SQIVND (reference sequence). The CDR3 totals 14 residues. The CDR3 DNA reads as TGTGCCAGTACCCCTCGACAGGGCTCCTACGAGCAGTACTTC. Translated: CASTPRQGSYEQYF.

J is TRBJ1-5 and V is TRBV10-1; no clear D. With 4 bases removed from V and 5 bases from J, the gap between germline ends came to 9 bases. Germline V gene data show CDR1 as WNHNN and CDR2 as SYGVQD (reference sequence). The CDR3 sequence is 13 residues long. The CDR3 protein is CASSVGIHQPQHF. Here the CDR3 DNA reads TGCGCCAGCAGTGTAGGTATTCATCAGCCCCAGCATTTT.

V usage is TRBV30 and J usage is TRBJ2-3; D not certain. V dropped 3 bases and J dropped 1 base, with 11 bases sitting between them. The CDR3 spans 14 residues. CDR1 GTSNPN and CDR2 SVGIG come from the germline V gene (reference sequence). The CDR3, as DNA: TGTGCCTGGAGCCGAGTGGGCGGCACAGATACGCAGTATTTT. It encodes CAWSRVGGTDTQYF.